The 20 T cell receptor beta chains listed next were all sequenced from one sample in a study of cytotoxic CD8 clonotypes in ibrutinib-treated CLL. Clones were read by immunoSEQ multiplex PCR, and TCRdb kept only the in-frame ones, dropping some. This sample has approximately 140,000 clones, with 70% to 85% found just once. The input for sequencing was PBMCs, taken after 12 months of ibrutinib treatment. All receptors come from a human donor with chronic lymphocytic leukemia.

The genes are TRBV2 and TRBJ2-2; tentative D call: TRBD1 (6 bases). Germline-derived CDR1 and CDR2 are SNHLY and FYNNEI. The CDR3 runs to 14 residues. Trimming left V 6 bases short and J 6 bases short, with 14 bases between. CDR3 amino acids: CASRETGYAGELFF. Written as DNA, the CDR3 is TGTGCCAGCAGAGAGACAGGTTACGCCGGGGAGCTGTTTTTT.

In DNA, the CDR3 is TGTGCCAGCAGCTTGGTTCGGGACTCTGGAAACACCATATATTTT. Protein sequence: CASSLVRDSGNTIYF. This chain connects TRBV5-6 to TRBJ1-3; no definite D call. The CDR3 covers 15 residues. Trimming took off 0 bases at V and 0 bases at J, with 7 bases between the two ends. Germline assignment: CDR1 SGHDT and CDR2 YYEEEE.

This rearrangement joins TRBV28 to TRBJ2-5; D uncertain. The CDR3 is made up of 14 amino acids. Germline CDR1 reads MDHEN; CDR2 reads SYDVKM. Trimming shortened V by 5 bases and J by 5 bases, and 15 bases separated the two germline ends. The CDR3 protein is CASSPGAPRETQYF. The DNA of the CDR3 is TGTGCCAGCAGTCCGGGCGCCCCACGGGAGACCCAGTACTTC. The entire variable domain, with the rest obtained from reference TRBV28 and TRBJ2-5, is as follows: DVKVTQSSRYLVKRTGEKVFLECVQDMDHENMFWYRQDPGLGLRLIYFSYDVKMKEKGDIPEGYSVSREKKERFSLILESASTNQTSMYLCASSPGAPRETQYFGPGTRLLVL.

This sequence joins TRBV6-1 and TRBJ1-2, with D possibly being TRBD1 (5 bases). The CDR3 is 12 residues long. Trimming stripped 7 bases from V and 4 bases from J, with 10 bases between. The germline V gene encodes CDR1 MNHNS and CDR2 SASEGT. CDR3 in DNA: TGTGCCAGCAAAGGGGTTCCCTATGGCTACACCTTC. This translates into CASKGVPYGYTF.

The V and J genes are TRBV2 and TRBJ1-2; 9 bases map to TRBD1. Germline loops: CDR1 SNHLY, CDR2 FYNNEI. CDR3 length: 14 amino acids. V gave up 1 base and J gave up 6 bases; unmatched junction bases: 3. The CDR3 protein is CASSEDGTGNGYTF. In DNA form, the CDR3 reads TGTGCCAGCAGTGAAGACGGGACAGGGAATGGCTACACCTTC.

This chain connects TRBV2 to TRBJ1-1, with D unclear. The CDR3 contains 13 residues. Germline V gives CDR1 SNHLY, CDR2 FYNNEI. V was clipped by 10 bases and J by 1 base, with 13 bases between them. The CDR3: CATSSQPNTEAFF. The CDR3 nucleotides read TGTGCCACTAGTAGCCAACCGAACACTGAAGCTTTCTTT.

The count of this clone is one. The genes are TRBV11-3 and TRBJ1-1; TRBD1 matches 10 bases. CDR1 is SGHNT, CDR2 YENEEA, per germline. V lost 6 bases to trimming and J lost 0 bases; unmatched junction nucleotides: 4. The CDR3 length is 15 residues. DNA of the CDR3: TGTGCCAGCAGGACAGGGGGCCTCATGAACACTGAAGCTTTCTTT. This sequence encodes CASRTGGLMNTEAFF. Full variable domain (missing parts from reference TRBV11-3 and TRBJ1-1): EAGVVQSPRYKIIEKKQPVAFWCNPISGHNTLYWYLQNLGQGPELLIRYENEEAVDDSQLPKDRFSAERLKGVDSTLKIQPAELGDSAVYLCASRTGGLMNTEAFFGQGTRLTVV.

The CDR3 DNA follows: TGCGCCAGCAGCCAAGGTCTAGCGGGGCTACAAGAGACCCAGTACTTC. This translates into CASSQGLAGLQETQYF. The genes are TRBV4-3 and TRBJ2-5; 9 nucleotides agree with TRBD2. The germline V gene encodes CDR1 LGHNA and CDR2 YSLEER. Trimming took 1 base from V and 2 from J; bases not matched to a gene: 5. This CDR3 has 16 residues.

The chain combines TRBV11-2 with TRBJ2-7; tentative D call: TRBD2 (5 bases). With 2 bases removed from V and 2 bases from J, the gap between germline ends came to 19 bases. CDR3 length: 17 residues. The germline V gene encodes CDR1 SGHAT and CDR2 FQNNGV. CDR3 residues: CASSLSWRDGVPYEQYF. In nucleotides, the CDR3 is TGTGCCAGCAGCTTATCCTGGCGTGACGGGGTTCCCTACGAGCAGTACTTC.

This clone occurred a few times. The chain recombines TRBV4-3 with TRBJ1-4; TRBD1 is a possible D gene (5 bases). CDR3 length equals 16 residues. V was pared by 0 bases and J by 0 bases, with 8 bases between. CDR1 LGHNA and CDR2 YSLEER come from the germline V gene. The CDR3 region has the DNA TGCGCCAGCAGCCAAGACTGGACAACAACTAATGAAAAACTGTTTTTT. Residues: CASSQDWTTTNEKLFF.

The chain is built from TRBV7-2 and TRBJ2-1; tentatively, D is TRBD2 (6 bases). V lost 7 bases and J lost 0, with 13 bases in between. Germline CDR1 and CDR2: SGHTA and FQGNSA. The CDR3 extends over 15 amino acids. The CDR3 here is CASTPGGVSYNEQFF. The DNA of the CDR3 is TGTGCCAGCACCCCTGGCGGGGTCTCCTACAATGAGCAGTTCTTC.

This sequence joins TRBV5-6 and TRBJ2-1, with 7 bases identical to TRBD2. Germline loops: CDR1 SGHDT, CDR2 YYEEEE. This CDR3 has 14 amino acids. V dropped 5 bases and J dropped 5; count of bases not matched to a gene: 7. The CDR3 region is CASSERGFNNEQFF. CDR3 in DNA: TGTGCCAGCAGTGAGCGGGGTTTTAACAATGAGCAGTTCTTC.

The sample holds one count of this clone. This rearrangement joins TRBV11-2 to TRBJ2-7; D unresolved. V was pared by 7 bases and J by 4 bases, with 14 bases between. The CDR3 consists of 13 residues. The germline V gene has CDR1 SGHAT and CDR2 FQNNGV. CDR3 in amino acids: CASNNPDGYEQYF. In DNA, the CDR3 is TGTGCCAGCAACAATCCGGACGGATACGAGCAGTACTTC.

On this clone itself: Relative to the germline gene, one junction end is altered; a read error may explain this. The rearrangement joins TRBV7-8 to TRBJ2-1, with 9 bases that match TRBD2. Per the germline V gene, CDR1 is SGHVS and CDR2 is FQNEAQ. The CDR3 consists of 17 residues. The CDR3 reads CASSLAPGTSYYNEQFF. CDR3 bases: TGTGCCAGCAGCCTAGCGCCCGGGACTAGCTATTACAATGAGCAGTTCTTC. The whole variable domain, remainder taken from reference TRBV7-8 and TRBJ2-1, is GAGVSQSPRYKVAKRGQDVALRCDPISGHVSLFWYQQALGQGPEFLTYFQNEAQLDKSGLPSDRFFAERPEGSVSTLKIQRTQQEDSAVYLCASSLAPGTSYYNEQFFGPGTRLTVL.

The chain uses TRBV7-8 and TRBJ1-5; 7 bases match TRBD1. Germline CDR1 SGHVS, CDR2 FQNEAQ. J lost 0 bases, V lost 2 bases, and 7 bases had no gene match. The CDR3 runs to 17 residues. CDR3 region: CASSLWTGGYSNQPQHF. CDR3 bases: TGTGCCAGCAGCTTATGGACAGGAGGCTATAGCAATCAGCCCCAGCATTTT.

This chain joins TRBV7-2 and TRBJ1-3; TRBD1 is a possible D gene (6 bases). The germline V gene encodes CDR1 SGHTA and CDR2 FQGNSA. CDR3 length: 16 amino acids. V dropped 5 bases and J dropped 0 bases, with 14 bases sitting between them. The CDR3 spells CASSPRTVLSGNTIYF. For the CDR3, the DNA is TGTGCCAGCAGCCCTCGGACAGTCCTCTCTGGAAACACCATATATTTT.

The chain links TRBV28 to TRBJ2-6; 8 bases are shared with TRBD1. J was trimmed by 1 base and V by 6 bases; bases with no gene match: 8. The germline V gene encodes CDR1 MDHEN and CDR2 SYDVKM. The CDR3 has 17 amino acids. CDR3 protein: CASRERTGRSGANVLTF. The CDR3 DNA sequence: TGTGCCAGCAGGGAGAGGACAGGGCGGTCTGGGGCCAACGTCCTGACTTTC.

The V call is TRBV7-3, the J call TRBJ1-3; D is perhaps TRBD1 (6 bases). The germline V and J ends were trimmed by 4 bases and 3 bases, with 10 bases remaining between them. The CDR3 has 14 residues. Germline V lookup: CDR1 SGHTA, CDR2 FQGTGA. The CDR3 DNA is TGTGCCAGCAGCTCGGGGGCGGATGGAAACACCATATATTTT. This sequence encodes CASSSGADGNTIYF.

This clone was seen only a few times. At the DNA level, this CDR3 is encoded by other sequences in the same sample as well. The CDR3 nucleotides are TGCGCCAGCAGCCTGGACAGGGACGAGCAGTACTTC. Amino acids: CASSLDRDEQYF. V is TRBV5-1 and J is TRBJ2-7, with 8 bases identical to TRBD1. CDR1 SGHRS and CDR2 YFSETQ come from the germline V gene. The J segment lost 5 bases and the V segment lost 4 bases, leaving 2 bases of the junction unmatched. The CDR3 covers 12 residues.

The V and J genes are TRBV19 and TRBJ2-3; TRBD1 agrees at 8 bases. CDR1 and CDR2 from the germline V gene are LNHDA and SQIVND (reference sequence). The CDR3 totals 15 residues. The junction had 5 bases not matched to a gene; V was cut back by 5 bases and J by 1 base. CDR3 protein: CASSSQGVGTDTQYF. The DNA of the CDR3 is TGTGCCAGTAGTTCACAGGGGGTCGGCACAGATACGCAGTATTTT. The full variable domain, completed using reference TRBV19 and TRBJ2-3, is DGGITQSPKYLFRKEGQNVTLSCEQNLNHDAMYWYRQDPGQGLRLIYYSQIVNDFQKGDIAEGYSVSREKKESFPLTVTSAQKNPTAFYLCASSSQGVGTDTQYFGPGTRLTVL.